These 15 T cell receptor beta chains were all obtained from the same sample, sequenced in a study of CD8 T cells in Susac syndrome. With random hexamers, 0.5 to 1 ug RNA was reverse transcribed. TCRdb itself ran the immunoSEQ multiplex PCR reads through MiXCR, one entry per CDR3 protein. The table includes 80,000 or so distinct CDR3 sequences, roughly 95% detected once. Sequenced input: CD8+ T cells from PBMCs. The receptors were sampled from a human donor with Susac syndrome.

V gene TRBV11-2 combines with J gene TRBJ2-1, with D perhaps matching TRBD1 or TRBD2 (5 bases each). With 5 bases removed from V and 7 bases from J, the gap between germline ends came to 15 bases. The germline gives CDR1 SGHAT, CDR2 FQNNGV. This CDR3 is built from 14 residues. This chain's CDR3 is CASSLPGRLNEQFF. The CDR3 bases are TGTGCCAGCAGCCTCCCGGGGCGACTTAATGAGCAGTTCTTC.

The V gene is TRBV7-9, the J gene TRBJ2-5, with TRBD1 matching over 8 bases. Germline loops: CDR1 SEHNR, CDR2 FQNEAQ (reference sequence). The CDR3 consists of 14 residues. V shed 5 bases, J shed 9 bases, and the junction held 11 bases outside the gene matches. CDR3 nucleotides: TGTGCCAGCAGCACGACAGGGGCCTCAGCGGCCCAGTACTTC. It specifies CASSTTGASAAQYF.

The chain is built from TRBV9 and TRBJ2-1, with D perhaps matching TRBD1 (5 bases). V was shortened by 3 bases and J by 3 bases, with 13 bases between the two germline ends. This CDR3 spans 15 amino acids. The germline V gene encodes CDR1 SGDLS and CDR2 YYNGEE. CDR3 loop: CASSEGLPVYNEQFF. In DNA, the CDR3 is TGTGCCAGCAGCGAGGGGCTACCGGTCTACAATGAGCAGTTCTTC.

The chain's CDR3 is CASRLNQGGLAKNIQYF. CDR3 coding DNA: TGTGCAAGTCGCTTAAACCAAGGGGGACTAGCCAAAAACATTCAGTACTTC. The rearrangement uses TRBV12-2 and TRBJ2-4; the DNA was not compared with TRBD1, the D call given in the table. TRBV12-2 is described as a pseudogene. The CDR3 sequence is 17 residues long.

This clonotype appeared once. J is TRBJ2-7 and V is TRBV7-9; D is unresolved. Germline CDR1 is SEHNR and CDR2 is FQNEAQ (reference sequence). Trimming cost V 5 bases and J 3 bases, with 17 bases left between them. The CDR3 consists of 15 residues. CDR3 DNA: TGTGCCAGCAGCCCCCCGGACCGAAAGAACTACGAGCAGTACTTC. Translated, it gives CASSPPDRKNYEQYF.

The J gene is TRBJ1-2, the V gene TRBV28, with D maybe TRBD1 (5 bases). Germline CDR1 reads MDHEN; CDR2 reads SYDVKM. V lost 7 bases to trimming and J lost 8 bases, with 17 bases between them. The CDR3 covers 13 residues. This CDR3 is CASIPGRGYGYTF. CDR3 bases: TGTGCCAGCATCCCCGGACGGGGCTACGGCTACACCTTC.

V and J are TRBV27 and TRBJ2-1; a weak D match, TRBD2 (5 bases). V was cut by 4 bases and J by 7 bases, with 14 bases left in between. Per the germline V gene, CDR1 is MNHEY and CDR2 is SMNVEV (reference sequence). The CDR3 has 14 residues. CDR3 coding DNA: TGTGCCAGCAGTTCCCCCTTAGAGGGAAATGAGCAGTTCTTC. This translates into CASSSPLEGNEQFF.

The chain couples TRBV7-2 to TRBJ2-1, with 11 positions matching TRBD1. Germline loops: CDR1 SGHTA, CDR2 FQGNSA. The CDR3 spans 15 residues. Unmatched junction bases numbered 5, after V lost 5 bases and J lost 5 bases. CDR3 amino acids: CASSTGTGGNNEQFF. In DNA form, the CDR3 reads TGTGCCAGCAGCACCGGGACAGGGGGGAACAATGAGCAGTTCTTC.

In its sample, this clonotype was seen once. The chain recombines TRBV11-2 with TRBJ1-1; TRBD1 aligns across 12 bases. The CDR3 extends over 16 amino acids. CDR1 is SGHAT, CDR2 FQNNGV, per germline. The J segment lost 2 bases and the V segment lost 3 bases, leaving 4 bases of the junction unmatched. In DNA form, the CDR3 reads TGTGCCAGCAGCTTTTGGGACAGGGGGCTCAACACTGAAGCTTTCTTT. Amino acid sequence: CASSFWDRGLNTEAFF.

The chain is built from TRBV5-1 and TRBJ2-1, with a weak D call TRBD1 (6 bases). Germline loops: CDR1 SGHRS, CDR2 YFSETQ. The V gene lost 3 bases and the J gene lost 10 bases, with 8 bases spanning the gap. The CDR3 totals 11 residues. The CDR3 region is CASSYGTEQFF. CDR3 DNA sequence: TGCGCCAGCAGCTACGGGACAGAGCAGTTCTTC.

The chain is built from TRBV5-5 and TRBJ1-5; D uncertain. This CDR3 contains 15 residues. Germline V gene lookup returns CDR1 SGHKS and CDR2 YYEKEE (reference sequence). Trimming cost V 5 bases and J 3 bases, with 15 bases left between them. The chain's CDR3 is CASREAAGYNQPQHF. For the CDR3, the DNA is TGTGCCAGCAGAGAAGCCGCGGGCTACAATCAGCCCCAGCATTTT.

The V and J genes are TRBV7-3 and TRBJ2-2; tentatively, D is TRBD1 or TRBD2 (6 bases each). CDR3 size: 16 residues. Germline V CDR1 and CDR2: SGHTA, FQGTGA. Deletions cut 4 bases from V and 2 bases from J, with 14 bases between. DNA for the CDR3: TGTGCCAGCAGCTCCCTCGAGGGGGGTAACACCGGGGAGCTGTTTTTT. As protein: CASSSLEGGNTGELFF.

The chain employs TRBV12-3 or TRBV12-4 and TRBJ2-7, with TRBD1 matching 7 bases. V trimming: 3 bases; J trimming: 7 bases; junction bases outside the gene matches: 6. The CDR3 consists of 13 residues. CDR3 residues: CASSLTGPGEQYF. The CDR3 nucleotides are TGTGCCAGCAGTTTGACAGGGCCTGGTGAGCAGTACTTC.

The CDR3 reads CAGRGGYNEQFF. In DNA, the CDR3 is TGTGCAGGGCGTGGTGGTTACAATGAGCAGTTCTTC. The chain uses TRBV2 and TRBJ2-1; no definite D call. This CDR3 has 12 amino acids. Germline V gene lookup returns CDR1 SNHLY and CDR2 FYNNEI.

V is TRBV9 and J is TRBJ2-1; D call uncertain. CDR1 is SGDLS and CDR2 is YYNGEE in the germline V gene. The germline V and J ends were trimmed by 0 bases and 0 bases, with 7 bases remaining between them. CDR3 size: 15 residues. The CDR3 sequence is CASSVELSSYNEQFF. DNA for the CDR3: TGTGCCAGCAGCGTAGAGCTTAGCTCCTACAATGAGCAGTTCTTC.